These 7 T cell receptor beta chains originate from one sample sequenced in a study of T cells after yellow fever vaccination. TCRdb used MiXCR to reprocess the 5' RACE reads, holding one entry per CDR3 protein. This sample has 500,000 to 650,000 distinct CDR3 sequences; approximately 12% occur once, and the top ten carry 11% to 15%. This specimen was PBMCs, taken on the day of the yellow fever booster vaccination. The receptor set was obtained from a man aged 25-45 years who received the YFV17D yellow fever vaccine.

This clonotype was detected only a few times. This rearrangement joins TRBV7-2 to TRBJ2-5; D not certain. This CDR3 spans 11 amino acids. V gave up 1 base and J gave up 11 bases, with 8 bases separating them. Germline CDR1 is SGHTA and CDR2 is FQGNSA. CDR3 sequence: CASSLDRRQYF. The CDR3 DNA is TGTGCCAGCAGCTTAGATCGCAGGCAGTACTTC.

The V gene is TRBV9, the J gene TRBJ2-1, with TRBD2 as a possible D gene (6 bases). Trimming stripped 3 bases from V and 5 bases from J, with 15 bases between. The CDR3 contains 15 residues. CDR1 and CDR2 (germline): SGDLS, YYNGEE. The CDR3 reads CASSDPGGGDNEQFF. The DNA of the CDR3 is TGTGCCAGCAGCGACCCAGGCGGAGGGGACAATGAGCAGTTCTTC.

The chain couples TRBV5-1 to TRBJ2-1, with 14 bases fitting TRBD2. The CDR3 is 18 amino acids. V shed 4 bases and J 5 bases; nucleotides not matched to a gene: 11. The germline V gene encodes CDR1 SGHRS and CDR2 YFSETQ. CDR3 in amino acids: CASSPGLAGATNDNEQFF. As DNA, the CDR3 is TGCGCCAGCAGCCCGGGACTAGCGGGAGCCACCAACGACAATGAGCAGTTCTTC.

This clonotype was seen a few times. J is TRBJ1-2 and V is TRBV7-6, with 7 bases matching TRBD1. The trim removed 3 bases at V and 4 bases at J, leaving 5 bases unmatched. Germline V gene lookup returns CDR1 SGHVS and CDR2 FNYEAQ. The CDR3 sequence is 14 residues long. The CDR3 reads CASSLARQGYGYTF. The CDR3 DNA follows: TGTGCCAGCAGCTTGGCCCGACAGGGCTATGGCTACACCTTC.

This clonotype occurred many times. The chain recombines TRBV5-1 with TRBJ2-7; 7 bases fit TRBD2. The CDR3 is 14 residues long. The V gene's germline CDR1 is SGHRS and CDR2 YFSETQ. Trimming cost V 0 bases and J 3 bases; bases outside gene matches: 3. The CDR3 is CASSLELAYYEQYF. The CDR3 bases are TGCGCCAGCAGCTTGGAACTAGCGTACTACGAGCAGTACTTC.

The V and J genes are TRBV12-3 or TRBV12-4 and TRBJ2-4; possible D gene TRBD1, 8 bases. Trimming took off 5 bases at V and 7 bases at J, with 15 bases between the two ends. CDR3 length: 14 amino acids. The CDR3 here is CASSPTGEGNIQYF. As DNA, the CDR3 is TGTGCCAGCAGTCCGACAGGGGAGGGGAACATTCAGTACTTC.

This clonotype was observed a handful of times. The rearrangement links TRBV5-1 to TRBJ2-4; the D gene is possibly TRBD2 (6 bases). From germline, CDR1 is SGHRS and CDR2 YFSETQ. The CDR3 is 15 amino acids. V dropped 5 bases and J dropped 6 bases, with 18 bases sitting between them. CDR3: CASSSPDGGRNIQYF. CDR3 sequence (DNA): TGCGCCAGCAGTTCCCCCGACGGAGGGCGAAACATTCAGTACTTC.